One and the same sample provided the 30 T cell receptor beta chains below, sequenced in a study of cytomegalovirus exposure and HLA in healthy donors. Researchers ran the PCR with 60 Vbeta and 13 Jbeta primers. The assay was immunoSEQ multiplex PCR, and TCRdb's table has in-frame clones only and misses some. The repertoire holds 120,000 or so clones, with less than 85% as singletons. The sample was PBMCs. These TCRs come from a male donor in good health and CMV-seronegative.

The V and J genes are TRBV19 and TRBJ1-1; D is undetermined. Germline V gene lookup returns CDR1 LNHDA and CDR2 SQIVND (reference sequence). The CDR3 is made up of 16 amino acids. The V end was cut by 3 bases, the J end by 1 base, with 15 bases between. CDR3 nucleotide sequence: TGTGCCAGTAGTATTTTTCCCGAGACGGGGAACACTGAAGCTTTCTTT. Protein: CASSIFPETGNTEAFF.

The genes are TRBV11-2 and TRBJ2-7; a weak D match, TRBD2 (5 bases). CDR3 length: 14 residues. Trimming took off 5 bases at V and 2 bases at J, with 13 bases between the two ends. The V gene's germline CDR1 is SGHAT and CDR2 FQNNGV. The CDR3 DNA reads TGTGCCAGCAGCCCAATGAGGGCGGCCTACGAGCAGTACTTC. Its protein is CASSPMRAAYEQYF.

CDR3 sequence reads: CASSILVPANTGELFF. In nucleotides, the CDR3 is TGTGCCAGTAGTATTCTAGTACCCGCGAACACCGGGGAGCTGTTTTTT. This chain uses TRBV19 with TRBJ2-2; D gene unclear. CDR3 length: 16 amino acids. With 3 bases removed from V and 0 bases from J, the gap between germline ends came to 11 bases. The germline V gene encodes CDR1 LNHDA and CDR2 SQIVND (reference sequence).

This clone was counted a few times. The V gene is TRBV28, the J gene TRBJ1-5; D not certain. Trimming removed 4 bases at V and 5 bases at J, with 9 bases between. Germline V lookup: CDR1 MDHEN, CDR2 SYDVKM. This CDR3 region has 13 residues. CDR3 DNA sequence: TGTGCCAGCAGTTCGGCTACAGATCAGCCCCAGCATTTT. Translation gives CASSSATDQPQHF.

The rearrangement uses TRBV5-1 and TRBJ2-1; 11 bases map to TRBD2. Germline assignment: CDR1 SGHRS and CDR2 YFSETQ. V gave up 2 bases and J gave up 7 bases; unmatched junction bases: 5. The CDR3 has 15 residues. The CDR3 sequence: CASSLLAGAYNEQFF. The CDR3 nucleotides are TGCGCCAGCAGCTTACTAGCGGGAGCTTATAATGAGCAGTTCTTC.

The chain couples TRBV5-5 to TRBJ2-1; D might be TRBD1 (6 bases). Germline-derived CDR1 and CDR2 are SGHKS and YYEKEE (reference sequence). The CDR3 contains 17 residues. Trimming removed 1 base from V and 0 bases from J, with 14 bases in between. The CDR3 spells CASSLTHRDTSYNEQFF. The DNA of the CDR3 is TGTGCCAGCAGCTTGACCCACCGGGACACCTCCTACAATGAGCAGTTCTTC.

The rearrangement joins TRBV9 to TRBJ1-6; D is unclear. V lost 7 bases and J 5 bases, leaving 4 bases between the germline ends. CDR3 length: 11 residues. In germline, CDR1 is SGDLS, CDR2 YYNGEE. The CDR3 reads CASGDNSPLHF. As DNA, the CDR3 is TGTGCCAGCGGAGATAATTCACCCCTCCACTTT.

This sequence joins TRBV28 and TRBJ2-1, with D maybe TRBD2 (6 bases). Per the germline V gene, CDR1 is MDHEN and CDR2 is SYDVKM. The length of the CDR3 is 14 residues. Trimming left V 6 bases short and J 0 bases short, with 9 bases between. CDR3 DNA sequence: TGTGCCAGCAGCGTCGGGGGCTCCTACAATGAGCAGTTCTTC. It translates to CASSVGGSYNEQFF.

V gene TRBV4-3 combines with J gene TRBJ2-1; TRBD2 matches at 9 bases. Trimming took 3 bases from V and 8 from J; bases not matched to a gene: 11. The CDR3 is 16 residues long. Germline CDR1 reads LGHNA; CDR2 reads YSLEER. The CDR3, as DNA: TGCGCCAGCAGCCAGGCAACTAGCGGGCCTCGGTATGAGCAGTTCTTC. Protein: CASSQATSGPRYEQFF.

The V call is TRBV5-1, the J call TRBJ2-7, with D maybe TRBD1 (7 bases). The V gene's germline CDR1 is SGHRS and CDR2 YFSETQ. The CDR3 is made up of 13 amino acids. V shed 4 bases and J shed 3 bases, with 11 bases lying between them. Here the CDR3 DNA reads TGCGCCAGCAGCGGAGGGGACAGCTACGAGCAGTACTTC. This encodes CASSGGDSYEQYF.

CDR3 protein: CASSPRTGNYGYTF. The CDR3 DNA reads as TGTGCCAGCAGCCCGCGGACGGGGAACTATGGCTACACCTTC. The rearrangement joins TRBV5-8 to TRBJ1-2; D not certain. The CDR3 is 14 residues long. V dropped 4 bases and J dropped 2 bases, with 12 bases sitting between them. Germline CDR1 is SGHTS and CDR2 is YDEGEE.

The J gene is TRBJ2-7, the V gene TRBV7-6, with a tentative D call TRBD1 (5 bases). Germline V CDR1 and CDR2: SGHVS, FNYEAQ. Trimming took 5 bases from V and 0 from J, leaving 29 bases between them. This CDR3 has 20 amino acids. CDR3 loop: CASSALAAITDSGSSYEQYF. The CDR3 DNA follows: TGTGCCAGCAGCGCCTTGGCGGCTATCACTGACAGTGGTAGCTCCTACGAGCAGTACTTC.

The J gene is TRBJ1-1, the V gene TRBV10-1, with D uncertain. Trimming took off 0 bases at V and 4 bases at J, with 12 bases between the two ends. Germline assignment: CDR1 WNHNN and CDR2 SYGVQD (reference sequence). This CDR3 spans 15 amino acids. The CDR3 is CASSESQGRSTEAFF. CDR3 bases: TGCGCCAGCAGTGAGTCGCAAGGGAGGAGCACTGAAGCTTTCTTT.

V and J are TRBV25-1 and TRBJ1-1; 7 bases agree with TRBD1. The J segment lost 0 bases and the V segment lost 4 bases, leaving 5 bases of the junction unmatched. CDR1 is MGHDK, CDR2 SYGVNS, per germline. The CDR3 extends over 15 amino acids. Here the CDR3 DNA reads TGTGCCAGCAGTGGCTCAGGGGGAATGAACACTGAAGCTTTCTTT. This codes for CASSGSGGMNTEAFF.

CDR3 coding DNA: TGTGCCAGCTCACCACTTCAGGGGGCCTCCTACAATGAGCAGTTCTTC. Its translation: CASSPLQGASYNEQFF. This chain connects TRBV18 to TRBJ2-1; TRBD1 matches at 8 bases. The germline gives CDR1 KGHSH, CDR2 LQKENI. This CDR3 contains 16 residues. V was pared by 1 base and J by 0 bases, with 2 bases of the junction left unmatched.

This chain joins TRBV6-5 and TRBJ2-5, with a weak D call TRBD1 (6 bases). Germline CDR1 and CDR2: MNHEY and SVGAGI. The CDR3 contains 12 residues. Trimming cost V 6 bases and J 13 bases, with 18 bases left between them. CDR3 coding DNA: TGTGCCAGCAGGCAACTCAGGGGACGGTGGTACTTC. Its translation: CASRQLRGRWYF.

The chain has TRBV5-1 and TRBJ1-1, with TRBD1 matching over 7 bases. Germline V CDR1 and CDR2: SGHRS, YFSETQ. V was pared by 7 bases and J by 2 bases, with 14 bases of the junction left unmatched. The CDR3 is 16 amino acids. Here the CDR3 reads CASRRTGTAVNTEAFF. The DNA of the CDR3 is TGCGCCAGCCGACGTACGGGGACAGCCGTAAACACTGAAGCTTTCTTT.

V and J are TRBV28 and TRBJ2-7, with D tentatively TRBD1 (6 bases). Germline loops: CDR1 MDHEN, CDR2 SYDVKM. The CDR3 extends over 15 amino acids. The V end was cut by 4 bases, the J end by 2 bases, with 15 bases between. CDR3 bases: TGTGCCAGCAGTTCGGTTGGGACACAAGCCTACGAGCAGTACTTC. Translated, it gives CASSSVGTQAYEQYF.

V gene TRBV7-2 combines with J gene TRBJ2-5; possibly TRBD2 for D (5 bases). Germline V CDR1 and CDR2: SGHTA, FQGNSA. CDR3 length: 15 residues. V lost 7 bases and J 2 bases, leaving 17 bases between the germline ends. CDR3 in DNA: TGTGCCAGCAACGGGGAAAGGCTAACTCAAGAGACCCAGTACTTC. Its protein product is CASNGERLTQETQYF.

V gene TRBV9 combines with J gene TRBJ2-1; D not resolved. Germline V gives CDR1 SGDLS, CDR2 YYNGEE. This CDR3 spans 14 amino acids. With 6 bases removed from V and 5 bases from J, the gap between germline ends came to 15 bases. CDR3 amino acids: CASTGPHSNNEQFF. The CDR3 DNA follows: TGTGCCAGCACCGGTCCCCATTCCAACAATGAGCAGTTCTTC.

The chain links TRBV11-2 to TRBJ1-5, with no clear D. This CDR3 is 13 amino acids long. The germline V gene has CDR1 SGHAT and CDR2 FQNNGV. Between the trimmed V and J ends, which lost 2 bases and 5 bases, there was a span of 7 bases. The CDR3 nucleotides are TGTGCCAGCAGCTTATTCTCTGATCAGCCCCAGCATTTT. Protein product: CASSLFSDQPQHF.

The chain has TRBV18 and TRBJ1-1; no reliable D call. The CDR3 extends over 14 amino acids. Germline lookup yields CDR1 KGHSH and CDR2 LQKENI. Between the trimmed V and J ends, which lost 2 bases and 5 bases, there was a span of 12 bases. CDR3 in DNA: TGTGCCAGCTCACCATATGGGAGACCAACTGAAGCTTTCTTT. Its protein is CASSPYGRPTEAFF.

V gene TRBV10-3 combines with J gene TRBJ1-2, with unresolved D. V was cut by 0 bases and J by 6 bases, with 8 bases left in between. From germline, CDR1 is ENHRY and CDR2 SYGVKD. The CDR3 is 13 residues long. DNA of the CDR3: TGTGCCATCAGTGAGTCGGCAGTGGATGGCTACACCTTC. Its translation is CAISESAVDGYTF.

This sequence joins TRBV6-5 and TRBJ2-7; tentatively, D is TRBD1 (5 bases). Trimming cost V 6 bases and J 3 bases, with 12 bases left between them. Germline values: CDR1 MNHEY, CDR2 SVGAGI. The CDR3 loop spans 13 amino acids. The DNA for the CDR3 is TGTGCCAGCAGCGCAGGGAAGGGCTACGAGCAGTACTTC. It specifies CASSAGKGYEQYF.

This clone was observed once. The chain is built from TRBV27 and TRBJ1-5; D unresolved. The germline V gene has CDR1 MNHEY and CDR2 SMNVEV (reference sequence). Deletions cut 3 bases from V and 1 base from J, with 4 bases between. This CDR3 contains 13 residues. CDR3 nucleotides: TGTGCCAGCAGTTTCCTGAGCAATCAGCCCCAGCATTTT. Encoded protein: CASSFLSNQPQHF.

A note on this clone: Mismatch with germline at one junction end may stem from a read error. The CDR3 DNA is TGTGCCTGGACCCCGGGGCTAGCGGGAGTTGTCTTC. Amino acid sequence: CAWTPGLAGVVF. This chain joins TRBV30 and TRBJ2-1, with 10 bases that match TRBD2. Germline V CDR1 and CDR2: GTSNPN, SVGIG (reference sequence). CDR3 length: 12 amino acids.

This clone turned up a few times. CDR3 loop: CASRYDRFEWTEAFF. DNA for the CDR3: TGTGCCAGCAGGTACGACAGGTTCGAGTGGACTGAAGCTTTCTTT. This chain joins TRBV25-1 and TRBJ1-1; perhaps TRBD1 as D (6 bases). Germline V lookup: CDR1 MGHDK, CDR2 SYGVNS. V was cut by 6 bases and J by 5 bases, with 19 bases left in between. The CDR3 is made up of 15 amino acids.

This clone has just a few counts. The J gene is TRBJ1-6, the V gene TRBV11-1; D is ambiguous. Germline V lookup: CDR1 SGHAT, CDR2 FQDESV (reference sequence). With 1 base removed from V and 15 bases from J, the gap between germline ends came to 10 bases. The CDR3 spans 12 residues. The CDR3 spells CASSLGSAGLHF. The CDR3 DNA follows: TGTGCCAGCAGCTTAGGTTCGGCAGGCCTCCACTTT. The entire variable domain, with the rest obtained from reference TRBV11-1 and TRBJ1-6, is as follows: EAEVAQSPRYKITEKSQAVAFWCDPISGHATLYWYRQILGQGPELLVQFQDESVVDDSQLPKDRFSAERLKGVDSTLKIQPAELGDSAMYLCASSLGSAGLHFGNGTRLTVT.

V is TRBV12-5 and J is TRBJ2-2; possible D gene TRBD1, 6 bases. Per germline, CDR1 LGHNT and CDR2 FRNRAP. This CDR3 contains 15 residues. Between the trimmed V and J ends, which lost 1 base and 15 bases, there was a span of 21 bases. The CDR3, as DNA: TGTGCTAGTGGTTTGGACGGACAGCCCGGGATGCGTTTGTTTTTT. Protein sequence: CASGLDGQPGMRLFF.

This sequence joins TRBV27 and TRBJ1-4, with D possibly being TRBD1 (6 bases). V lost 8 bases and J 7 bases, leaving 17 bases between the germline ends. This CDR3 contains 14 residues. Germline V gives CDR1 MNHEY, CDR2 SMNVEV (reference sequence). The CDR3 DNA reads TGTGCCAGCGCCTCCCGGGGGGGCGGTGAAAAACTGTTTTTT. It encodes CASASRGGGEKLFF.